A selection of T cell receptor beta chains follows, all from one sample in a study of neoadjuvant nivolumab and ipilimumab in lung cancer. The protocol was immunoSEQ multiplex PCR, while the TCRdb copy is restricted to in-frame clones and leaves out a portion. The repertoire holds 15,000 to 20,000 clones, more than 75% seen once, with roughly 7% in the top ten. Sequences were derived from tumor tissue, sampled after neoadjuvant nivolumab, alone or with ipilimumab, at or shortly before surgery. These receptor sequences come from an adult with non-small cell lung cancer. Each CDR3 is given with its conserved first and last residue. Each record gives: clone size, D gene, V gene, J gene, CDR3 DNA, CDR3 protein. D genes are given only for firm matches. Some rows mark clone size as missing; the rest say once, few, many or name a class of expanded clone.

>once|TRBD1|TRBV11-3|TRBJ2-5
TGTGCCAGCAGCTTGACAGGGGGAGGGGGAGAAGAGACCCAGTACTTC
CASSLTGGGGEETQYF
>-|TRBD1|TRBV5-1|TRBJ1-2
TGCGCCAGCAGCTTGGGACAGGGGCTCTATGGCTACACCTTC
CASSLGQGLYGYTF
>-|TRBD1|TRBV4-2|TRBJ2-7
TGTGCCAGCAGCGGGGACAGGCCACCCTACGAGCAGTACTTC
CASSGDRPPYEQYF
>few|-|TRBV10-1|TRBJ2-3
TGCGCCAGCTTGGGGAGGACGGGTAGCGCAGATACGCAGTATTTT
CASLGRTGSADTQYF
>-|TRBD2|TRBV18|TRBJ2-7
TGTGCCAGCTCACCCACCGGGACTAGCGGGAGATACGAGCAGTACTTC
CASSPTGTSGRYEQYF
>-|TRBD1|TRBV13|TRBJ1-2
TGTGCCAGCAGCTTAGGGACAGGGAACTATGGCTACACCTTC
CASSLGTGNYGYTF
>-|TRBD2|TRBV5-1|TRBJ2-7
TGCGCCAGCAGCGATCCTAGCGGGAGTTACGAGCAGTACTTC
CASSDPSGSYEQYF
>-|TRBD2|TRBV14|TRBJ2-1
TGTGCCAGCAGTCCACCGGGGTCGGTAGCGGGAGGCAATGAGCAGTTCTTC
CASSPPGSVAGGNEQFF
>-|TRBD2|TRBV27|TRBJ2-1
TGTGCCAGCAGTTTAACGGGAGGCGGGAATGAGCAGTTCTTC
CASSLTGGGNEQFF
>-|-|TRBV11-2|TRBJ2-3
TGTGCCAGCAGCTTCGGTGGCCGAACAGATACGCAGTATTTT
CASSFGGRTDTQYF
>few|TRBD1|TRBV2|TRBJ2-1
TGTGCCAGCTCTATGAGACAGGGGGCGAATGAGCAGTTCTTC
CASSMRQGANEQFF
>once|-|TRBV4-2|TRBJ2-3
TGTGCCAGCAGTCTTACGAGTACGGGGCACGGCACAGATACGCAGTATTTT
CASSLTSTGHGTDTQYF
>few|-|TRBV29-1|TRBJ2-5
TGCAGCGTTGCCCCCCCGGGCAGCCAAGAGACCCAGTACTTC
CSVAPPGSQETQYF
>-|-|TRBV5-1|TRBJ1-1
TGCGCCAGCAGCTTGGTGTCGGGGAACATGAACACTGAAGCTTTCTTT
CASSLVSGNMNTEAFF
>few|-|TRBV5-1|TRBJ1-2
TGCGCCAGCAGCTTGGTTGGTCCTCCTAACTATGGCTACACCTTC
CASSLVGPPNYGYTF
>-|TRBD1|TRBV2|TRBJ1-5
TGTGCCAGCAGTCTACAGGGGAGCAATCAGCCCCAGCATTTT
CASSLQGSNQPQHF
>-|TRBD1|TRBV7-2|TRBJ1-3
TGTGCCAGCGGAAAACAGGGGGCGAGGATTTCTGGAAACACCATATATTTT
CASGKQGARISGNTIYF
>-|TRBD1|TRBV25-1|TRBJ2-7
TGTGCCAGCACGGGGGGGACAGGGGGTAACGAGCAGTACTTC
CASTGGTGGNEQYF
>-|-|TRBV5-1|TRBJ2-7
TGCGCCAGCAGGAGAGGGCCCGATTTCGACGAGCAGTACTTC
CASRRGPDFDEQYF
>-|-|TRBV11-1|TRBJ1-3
TGTGCCAGCAGCTCGTACACAACAGCTGGAAACACCATATATTTT
CASSSYTTAGNTIYF
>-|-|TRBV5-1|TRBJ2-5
TGCGCCAGCAGCCCGGCCCCAAGGAGGCAAGAGACCCAGTACTTC
CASSPAPRRQETQYF
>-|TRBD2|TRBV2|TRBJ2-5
TGTGCCAGCAGTGAGGGGGGACCGGCGGATTTCGGACTAGCGGGGGAGACCCAGTACTTC
CASSEGGPADFGLAGETQYF
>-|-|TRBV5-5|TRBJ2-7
TGTGCCAGCAGCTTGATAGGGGTCCGTCACCTCGAGCAGTACTTC
CASSLIGVRHLEQYF
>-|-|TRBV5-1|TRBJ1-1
TGCGCCAGCAGCTTGGAGGTTGGCCAAAACACTGAAGCTTTCTTT
CASSLEVGQNTEAFF
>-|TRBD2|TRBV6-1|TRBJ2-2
TGTGCCAGCAGTGAAGAGAAACTAGCGGGAGGCCCGAACACCGGGGAGCTGTTTTTT
CASSEEKLAGGPNTGELFF
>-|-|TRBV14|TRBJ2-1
TGTGCCAGCAGCCAAGGGTTGGGGAAAATGGAGCAGTTCTTC
CASSQGLGKMEQFF
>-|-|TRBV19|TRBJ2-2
TGTGCCAGTTCCGAGCTTGCAGCGACCGGGGAGCTGTTTTTT
CASSELAATGELFF
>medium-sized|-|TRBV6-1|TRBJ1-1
TGTGCCAGCAGTGAGAATTGGGAGGGTGAAGCTTTCTTT
CASSENWEGEAFF